Here is one TCR beta chain with its context. The source of the sample is a study of blood T cell repertoires in COVID-19. Across the whole study: Acute-phase and convalescent COVID-19 samples originated in the United States, Italy and Spain.

Measured with immunoSEQ multiplex PCR; TCRdb has only the in-frame clones, and not every one. The table has approximately 300,000 clones, 80% to 95% seen once. This CDR3 spans 16 amino acids. The ends lost 6 bases at V and 0 bases at J; junction bases unmatched: 7. Germline lookup yields CDR1 MGHRA and CDR2 YSYEKL. Enrolled during active infection, Seattle patients were then followed longitudinally. The chain uses TRBV4-1 and TRBJ2-3, with TRBD2 identical over 9 bases. The specimen was peripheral blood. The clonotype originates from a woman in her 30s with COVID-19, enrolled during active disease. For the CDR3, the DNA is TGCGCCAGCAGGCTCGCGGGGACTAGCAGCACAGATACGCAGTATTTT. It specifies CASRLAGTSSTDTQYF.